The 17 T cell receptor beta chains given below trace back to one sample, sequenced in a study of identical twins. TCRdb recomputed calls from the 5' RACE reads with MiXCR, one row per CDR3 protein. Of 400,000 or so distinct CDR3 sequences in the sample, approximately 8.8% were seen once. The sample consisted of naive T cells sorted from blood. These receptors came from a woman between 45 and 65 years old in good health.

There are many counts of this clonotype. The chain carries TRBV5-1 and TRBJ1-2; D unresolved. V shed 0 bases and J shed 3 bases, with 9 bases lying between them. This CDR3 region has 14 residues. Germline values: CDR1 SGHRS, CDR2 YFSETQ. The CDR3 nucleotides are TGCGCCAGCAGCTTGGCCGGGCAGGACTATGGCTACACCTTC. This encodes CASSLAGQDYGYTF.

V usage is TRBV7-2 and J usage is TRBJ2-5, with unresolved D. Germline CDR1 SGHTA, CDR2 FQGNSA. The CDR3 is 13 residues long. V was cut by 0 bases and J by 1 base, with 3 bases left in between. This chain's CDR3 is CASSLAIQETQYF. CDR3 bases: TGTGCCAGCAGCTTAGCCATCCAAGAGACCCAGTACTTC. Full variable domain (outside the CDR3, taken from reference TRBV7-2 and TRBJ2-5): GAGVSQSPSNKVTEKGKDVELRCDPISGHTALYWYRQSLGQGLEFLIYFQGNSAPDKSGLPSDRFSAERTGGSVSTLTIQRTQQEDSAVYLCASSLAIQETQYFGPGTRLLVL.

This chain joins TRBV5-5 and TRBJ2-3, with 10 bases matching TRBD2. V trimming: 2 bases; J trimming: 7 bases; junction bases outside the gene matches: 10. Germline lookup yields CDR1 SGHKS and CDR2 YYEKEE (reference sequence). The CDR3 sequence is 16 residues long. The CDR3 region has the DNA TGTGCCAGCAGCTTAAACCCTAGCGGGAGTTTACATACGCAGTATTTT. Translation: CASSLNPSGSLHTQYF.

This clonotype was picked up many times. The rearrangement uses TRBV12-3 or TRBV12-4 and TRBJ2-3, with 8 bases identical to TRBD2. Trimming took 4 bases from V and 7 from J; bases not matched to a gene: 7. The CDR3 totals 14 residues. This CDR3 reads CASSSGGGFNTQYF. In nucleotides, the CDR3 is TGTGCCAGCAGTTCCGGGGGGGGCTTTAATACGCAGTATTTT.

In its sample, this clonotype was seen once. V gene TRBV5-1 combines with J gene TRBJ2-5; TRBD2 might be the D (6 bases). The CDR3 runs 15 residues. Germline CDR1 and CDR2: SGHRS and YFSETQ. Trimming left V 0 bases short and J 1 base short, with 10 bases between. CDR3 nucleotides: TGCGCCAGCAGCTTGGCGTTAGCGGCCCAAGAGACCCAGTACTTC. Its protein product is CASSLALAAQETQYF. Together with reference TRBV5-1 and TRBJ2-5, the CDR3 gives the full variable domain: KAGVTQTPRYLIKTRGQQVTLSCSPISGHRSVSWYQQTPGQGLQFLFEYFSETQRNKGNFPGRFSGRQFSNSRSEMNVSTLELGDSALYLCASSLALAAQETQYFGPGTRLLVL.

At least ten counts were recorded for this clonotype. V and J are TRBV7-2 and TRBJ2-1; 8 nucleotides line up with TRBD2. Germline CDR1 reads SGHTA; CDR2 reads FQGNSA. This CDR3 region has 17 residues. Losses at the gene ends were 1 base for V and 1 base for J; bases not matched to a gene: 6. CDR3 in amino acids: CASSLVGVAGSYNEQFF. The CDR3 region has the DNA TGTGCCAGCAGCTTAGTGGGGGTAGCGGGGTCCTACAATGAGCAGTTCTTC. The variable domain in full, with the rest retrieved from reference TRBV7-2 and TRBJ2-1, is GAGVSQSPSNKVTEKGKDVELRCDPISGHTALYWYRQSLGQGLEFLIYFQGNSAPDKSGLPSDRFSAERTGGSVSTLTIQRTQQEDSAVYLCASSLVGVAGSYNEQFFGPGTRLTVL.

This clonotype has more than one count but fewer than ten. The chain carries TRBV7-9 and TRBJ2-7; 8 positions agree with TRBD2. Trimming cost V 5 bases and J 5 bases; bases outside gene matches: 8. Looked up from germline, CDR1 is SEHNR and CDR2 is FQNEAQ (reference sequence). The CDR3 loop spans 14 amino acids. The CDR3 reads CASSDPFSGNEQYV. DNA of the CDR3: TGTGCCAGCAGCGACCCTTTTAGCGGGAACGAGCAGTACGTC.

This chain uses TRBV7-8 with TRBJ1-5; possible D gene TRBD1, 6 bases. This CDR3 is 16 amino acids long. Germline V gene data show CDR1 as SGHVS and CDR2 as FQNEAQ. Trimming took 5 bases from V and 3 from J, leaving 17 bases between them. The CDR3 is CASSAHPGVSNQPQHF. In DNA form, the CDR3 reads TGTGCCAGCAGCGCGCATCCAGGGGTCTCCAATCAGCCCCAGCATTTT.

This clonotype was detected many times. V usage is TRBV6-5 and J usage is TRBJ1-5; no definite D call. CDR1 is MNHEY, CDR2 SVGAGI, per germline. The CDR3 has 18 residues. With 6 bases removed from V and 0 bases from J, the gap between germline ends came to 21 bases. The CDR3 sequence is CASSHNAPGLYSNQPQHF. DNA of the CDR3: TGTGCCAGCAGCCATAATGCCCCGGGGTTATATAGCAATCAGCCCCAGCATTTT.

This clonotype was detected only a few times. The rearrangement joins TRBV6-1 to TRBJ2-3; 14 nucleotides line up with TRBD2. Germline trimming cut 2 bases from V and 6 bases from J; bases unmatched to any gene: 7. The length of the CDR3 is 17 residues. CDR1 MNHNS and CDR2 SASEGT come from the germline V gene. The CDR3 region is CASSEKGLAGVSDTQYF. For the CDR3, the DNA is TGTGCCAGCAGTGAAAAGGGACTAGCGGGAGTTTCGGATACGCAGTATTTT.

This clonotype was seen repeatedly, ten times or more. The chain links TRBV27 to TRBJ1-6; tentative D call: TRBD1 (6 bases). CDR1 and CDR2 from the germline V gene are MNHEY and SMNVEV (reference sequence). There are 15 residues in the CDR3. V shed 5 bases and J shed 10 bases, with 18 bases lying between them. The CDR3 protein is CASSEQGGVGSPLHF. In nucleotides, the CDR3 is TGTGCCAGCAGTGAACAGGGCGGGGTTGGCTCACCCCTCCACTTT.

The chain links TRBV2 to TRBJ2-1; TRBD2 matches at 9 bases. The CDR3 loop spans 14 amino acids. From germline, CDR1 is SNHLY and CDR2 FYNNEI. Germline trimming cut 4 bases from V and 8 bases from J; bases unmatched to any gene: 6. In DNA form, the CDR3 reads TGTGCCAGCAGTGTATTAGCGGGAGAATATGAGCAGTTCTTC. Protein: CASSVLAGEYEQFF.

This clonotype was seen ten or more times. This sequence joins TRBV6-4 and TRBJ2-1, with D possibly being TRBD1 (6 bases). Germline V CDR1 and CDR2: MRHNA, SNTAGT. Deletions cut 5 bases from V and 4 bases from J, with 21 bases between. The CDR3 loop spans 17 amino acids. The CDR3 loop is CASSQRPEVGAYNEQFF. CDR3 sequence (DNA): TGTGCCAGCAGTCAACGGCCCGAGGTGGGGGCGTACAATGAGCAGTTCTTC.

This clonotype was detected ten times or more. The CDR3 loop is CSVDRGLYNEQFF. DNA for the CDR3: TGCAGCGTTGATCGCGGACTCTACAATGAGCAGTTCTTC. The chain has TRBV29-1 and TRBJ2-1; a possible D gene is TRBD2 (5 bases). V was cut by 3 bases and J by 3 bases, with 9 bases left in between. The CDR3 consists of 13 residues. Germline loops: CDR1 SQVTM, CDR2 ANQGSEA.

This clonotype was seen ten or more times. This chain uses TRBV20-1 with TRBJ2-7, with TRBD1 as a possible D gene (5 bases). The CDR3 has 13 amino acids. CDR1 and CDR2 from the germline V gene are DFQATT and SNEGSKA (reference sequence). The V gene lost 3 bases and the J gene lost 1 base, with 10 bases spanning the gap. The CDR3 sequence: CSASQGSSYEQYV. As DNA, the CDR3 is TGCAGTGCTAGCCAGGGTTCGTCCTACGAGCAGTACGTC.

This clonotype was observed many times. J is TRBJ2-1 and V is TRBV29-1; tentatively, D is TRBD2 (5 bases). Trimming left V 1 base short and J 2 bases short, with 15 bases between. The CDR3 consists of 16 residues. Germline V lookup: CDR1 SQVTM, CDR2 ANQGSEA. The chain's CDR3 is CSVEGPGLATYNEQFF. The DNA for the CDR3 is TGCAGCGTTGAAGGCCCTGGGCTAGCCACCTACAATGAGCAGTTCTTC.

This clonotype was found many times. The CDR3 reads CSARVRGADTQYF. In nucleotides, the CDR3 is TGCAGTGCTAGAGTTAGAGGCGCAGATACGCAGTATTTT. The gene calls are TRBV20-1 and TRBJ2-3; no clear D gene. CDR1 and CDR2 (germline): DFQATT, SNEGSKA (reference sequence). The germline V and J ends were trimmed by 1 base and 4 bases, with 9 bases remaining between them. The CDR3 runs to 13 residues.